Presented here are 11 T cell receptor beta chains from one specimen sequenced in a study of early T cells in non-severe SARS-CoV-2 infection. TCRdb processed the 5' RACE reads anew with MiXCR; each CDR3 protein has one entry. The data show fewer than 90,000 distinct CDR3 sequences, 13% to 15% seen once. The sample was whole blood. The receptors come from an adult who was a healthcare worker with PCR-confirmed SARS-CoV-2 infection or an uninfected control (not recorded which).

This clonotype was counted at least ten times. V is TRBV20-1 and J is TRBJ1-5; D is ambiguous. Trimming removed 3 bases at V and 3 bases at J, with 9 bases between. The CDR3 runs to 13 residues. From germline, CDR1 is DFQATT and CDR2 SNEGSKA (reference sequence). The CDR3 reads CSARGMYNQPQHF. The CDR3 region has the DNA TGCAGTGCTAGGGGCATGTACAATCAGCCCCAGCATTTT.

The J gene is TRBJ2-1, the V gene TRBV11-2; D is possibly TRBD1 (6 bases). This CDR3 contains 15 residues. CDR1 is SGHAT, CDR2 FQNNGV, per germline. Trimming cost V 1 base and J 2 bases, with 9 bases left between them. CDR3 nucleotides: TGTGCCAGCAGCTTAGGGGCAGGGGCCTACAATGAGCAGTTCTTC. Its translation: CASSLGAGAYNEQFF.

This clonotype was seen a handful of times. The chain combines TRBV3-1 with TRBJ2-2, with 7 nucleotides matching TRBD2. CDR3 length equals 17 residues. Germline CDR1 reads LGHDT; CDR2 reads YNNKEL (reference sequence). V lost 2 bases and J lost 6; bases outside the gene matches: 12. The CDR3 sequence is CASSQRRGGSVAGELFF. CDR3 nucleotides: TGTGCCAGCAGCCAACGTCGCGGGGGTAGTGTTGCCGGGGAGCTGTTTTTT.

This chain connects TRBV5-1 to TRBJ2-7; 9 bases agree with TRBD1. J was trimmed by 4 bases and V by 3 bases; bases with no gene match: 8. The CDR3 is made up of 15 amino acids. Germline V lookup: CDR1 SGHRS, CDR2 YFSETQ. The DNA of the CDR3 is TGCGCCAGCAGCTCATACCGGGACAGGGCATACGAGCAGTACTTC. This encodes CASSSYRDRAYEQYF.

This chain joins TRBV12-3 or TRBV12-4 and TRBJ2-2, with unresolved D. CDR3 size: 13 residues. V gave up 0 bases and J gave up 5 bases, with 4 bases separating them. This CDR3 reads CASSLAATGELFF. CDR3 coding DNA: TGTGCCAGCAGTTTAGCTGCGACCGGGGAGCTGTTTTTT.

The chain employs TRBV6-2 or TRBV6-3 and TRBJ1-3; no firm D call. CDR3 size: 17 residues. Trimming stripped 7 bases from V and 0 bases from J, with 19 bases between. Germline values: CDR1 MNHEY, CDR2 SVGEGT. The CDR3 nucleotides are TGTGCCAGCACCTTCGCGGGGTCCGGCGGCTCTGGAAACACCATATATTTT. It codes for CASTFAGSGGSGNTIYF.

This clonotype appeared a few times. The chain has TRBV7-8 and TRBJ2-4, with unresolved D. V lost 1 base and J 0 bases, leaving 13 bases between the germline ends. The CDR3 runs 17 residues. CDR1 is SGHVS and CDR2 is FQNEAQ in the germline V gene. The DNA of the CDR3 is TGTGCCAGCAGCTTAGTCGGGCTGGAGCTAGCCAAAAACATTCAGTACTTC. It translates to CASSLVGLELAKNIQYF. The variable domain in full, with the rest retrieved from reference TRBV7-8 and TRBJ2-4, is GAGVSQSPRYKVAKRGQDVALRCDPISGHVSLFWYQQALGQGPEFLTYFQNEAQLDKSGLPSDRFFAERPEGSVSTLKIQRTQQEDSAVYLCASSLVGLELAKNIQYFGAGTRLSVL.

This clonotype was observed a few times. J is TRBJ1-1 and V is TRBV7-2; D is unresolved. Trimming removed 2 bases from V and 1 base from J, with 2 bases in between. CDR3 size: 12 residues. The germline gives CDR1 SGHTA, CDR2 FQGNSA. CDR3 sequence (DNA): TGTGCCAGCAGCTTAAAGAACACTGAAGCTTTCTTT. Encoded protein: CASSLKNTEAFF. Complete variable domain (other parts from reference TRBV7-2 and TRBJ1-1): GAGVSQSPSNKVTEKGKDVELRCDPISGHTALYWYRQSLGQGLEFLIYFQGNSAPDKSGLPSDRFSAERTGGSVSTLTIQRTQQEDSAVYLCASSLKNTEAFFGQGTRLTVV.

A few counts support this clonotype. This chain connects TRBV29-1 to TRBJ1-2; TRBD1 matches 8 bases. Germline CDR1 reads SQVTM; CDR2 reads ANQGSEA. Trimming at V came to 4 bases and at J to 7 bases, leaving 2 bases not matched to a gene. The CDR3 covers 11 residues. In DNA form, the CDR3 reads TGCAGCGTTGCAGGGGGCTTTGGCTACACCTTC. This codes for CSVAGGFGYTF.

This clonotype was detected ten times or more. CDR3: CASRGTGTAHEKLFF. DNA of the CDR3: TGTGCCAGCAGGGGGACCGGGACAGCGCATGAAAAACTGTTTTTT. This sequence joins TRBV12-3 or TRBV12-4 and TRBJ1-4, with 7 bases fitting TRBD1. The CDR3 totals 15 residues. Trimming cost V 6 bases and J 6 bases; bases outside gene matches: 10.

This sequence joins TRBV4-2 and TRBJ1-3; D is unresolved. The CDR3 has 15 residues. V was trimmed by 0 bases and J by 3 bases, leaving 9 bases between them. Germline lookup yields CDR1 LGHNA and CDR2 YNFKEQ. CDR3 DNA sequence: TGTGCCAGCAGCCAAGAACGGGTTCATGGAAACACCATATATTTT. Translation: CASSQERVHGNTIYF.